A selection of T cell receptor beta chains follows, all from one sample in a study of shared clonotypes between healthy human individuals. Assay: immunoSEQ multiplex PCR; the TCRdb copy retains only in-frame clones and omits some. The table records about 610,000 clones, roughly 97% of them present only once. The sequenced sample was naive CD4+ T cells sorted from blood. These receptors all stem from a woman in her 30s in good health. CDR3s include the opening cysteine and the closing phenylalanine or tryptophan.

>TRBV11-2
CASSSTITGKYLRGYTF
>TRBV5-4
CASSPAEWPNEKLFF
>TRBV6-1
CASSPIIGGNQPQHF
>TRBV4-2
CASSHSDRGGTEAFF
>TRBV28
CASSNSRGINYEQYF
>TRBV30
CAWSVGGSGNQPQHF
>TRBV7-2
CASSISGSSYNEQFF
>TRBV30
CAGTGGETQYF
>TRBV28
CASSSGQVIHEQFF
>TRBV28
CASKAREKLFF
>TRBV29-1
CSALTWGVRNTEAFF
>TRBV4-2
CASSQDNSLGGTDTQYF
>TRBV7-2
CASSSKASGSIEQFF
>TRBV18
CASSPDRVETGELFF
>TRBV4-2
CASSQVVENTIYF
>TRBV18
CASSPTGDTEAFF
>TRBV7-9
CASSRPWGAGGNEQYF
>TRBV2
CASRAGTGSPYEQYF
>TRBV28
CASSVYNEQFF
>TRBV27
CASRSRTESYEQYF
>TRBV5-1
CASSSRDRGLTEAFF
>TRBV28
CASRPAGSPLHF
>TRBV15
CATSRVVTSGLRETQYF